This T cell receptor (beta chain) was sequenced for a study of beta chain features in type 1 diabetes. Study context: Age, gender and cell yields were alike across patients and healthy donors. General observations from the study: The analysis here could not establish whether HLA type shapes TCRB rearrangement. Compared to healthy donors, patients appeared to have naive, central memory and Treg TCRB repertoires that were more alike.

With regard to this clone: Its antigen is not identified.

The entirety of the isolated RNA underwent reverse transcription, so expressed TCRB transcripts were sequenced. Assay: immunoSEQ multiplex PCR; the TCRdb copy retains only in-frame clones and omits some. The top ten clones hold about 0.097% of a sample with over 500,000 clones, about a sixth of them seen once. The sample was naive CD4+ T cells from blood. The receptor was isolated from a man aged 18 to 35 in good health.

The CDR3: CASSTGRQNTEAFF. DNA of the CDR3: TGTGCCAGCAGTACCGGACGGCAGAACACTGAAGCTTTCTTT. V usage is TRBV6-6 and J usage is TRBJ1-1; no clear D. With 5 bases removed from V and 1 base from J, the gap between germline ends came to 11 bases. This CDR3 contains 14 residues. Germline values: CDR1 MNHNY, CDR2 SVGAGI (reference sequence).